This TCR beta chain appears in the sequencing data of a study of CD8 T cells in Susac syndrome. About 0.5 to 1 ug RNA was reverse transcribed with random hexamers. TCRdb passed the immunoSEQ multiplex PCR reads through MiXCR, listing each CDR3 protein once. This table holds roughly 150,000 distinct CDR3 sequences, approximately 96% found once. Trimming pared 4 bases from V and 3 bases from J, leaving 13 bases between. CDR1 is SGDLS and CDR2 is YYNGEE in the germline V gene. The CDR3 is made up of 15 amino acids. This receptor was identified in a human donor with multiple sclerosis. The rearrangement uses TRBV9 and TRBJ1-4; D unclear. The sample consisted of CD8+ T cells from PBMCs. The CDR3 is CASSYGVAANEKLFF. The CDR3 bases are TGTGCCAGCAGCTATGGGGTTGCGGCTAATGAAAAACTGTTTTTT. Drawing the rest from reference TRBV9 and TRBJ1-4, the complete variable domain is DSGVTQTPKHLITATGQRVTLRCSPRSGDLSVYWYQQSLDQGLQFLIQYYNGEERAKGNILERFSAQQFPDLHSELNLSSLELGDSALYFCASSYGVAANEKLFFGSGTQLSVL.